This entry lists 32 T cell receptor beta chains sequenced from one sample in a study of CXCR3-negative and CXCR3-positive naive CD8 T cells. Researchers prepared the TRB cDNA libraries using 5' RACE with UMI labels. Using the 5' RACE reads, TCRdb records one entry per CDR3 protein without DNA. The sample features tens of thousands of distinct CDR3 sequences, with 1.1% in its top ten. Sequencing used naive CXCR3- CD8+ T cells from blood. Subset specified: CD45RO-CCR7+CD27+CD95- naive CD8+ T cells lacking CXCR3 (TNR3-). Every receptor here comes from a human donor in good health. Some clones in this sample may be carry-over from other donors' samples.

The rearrangement links TRBV5-1 to TRBJ2-2; TCRdb proposes TRBD1, but this gene call is untestable without DNA. The CDR3 loop spans 17 amino acids. Germline-derived CDR1 and CDR2 are SGHRS and YFSETQ. CDR3 protein: CASRSGTGGAITGVLFF.

This chain connects TRBV7-2 to TRBJ1-1; TCRdb picks TRBD1, but there is no DNA to check that call. Germline CDR1 SGHTA, CDR2 FQGNSA. CDR3 length: 16 amino acids. The CDR3 region is CASSLGTGGRLTEAFF.

This chain connects TRBV28 to TRBJ2-5; as DNA is missing, the TRBD1 call by TCRdb cannot be tested. Per the germline V gene, CDR1 is MDHEN and CDR2 is SYDVKM. The CDR3 is 15 residues long. The CDR3 region is CASSLINRGQETQYF.

The chain uses TRBV20-1 and TRBJ2-7; TCRdb names TRBD1, which stays unverified in the absence of DNA. This CDR3 contains 15 residues. The V gene's germline CDR1 is DFQATT and CDR2 SNEGSKA (reference sequence). CDR3 amino acids: CSASIGQGAPYEQYF.

This chain joins TRBV7-9 and TRBJ2-7. Germline CDR1 reads SEHNR; CDR2 reads FQNEAQ (reference sequence). The CDR3 is 13 residues long. This chain's CDR3 is CASSPAIYGEQHF.

V usage is TRBV29-1 and J usage is TRBJ2-7; TCRdb's D gene call, TRBD2, goes unchecked for lack of DNA. The CDR3 runs to 13 residues. Germline V CDR1 and CDR2: SQVTM, ANQGSEA. The CDR3 region is CSVEVAGAYEQYF.

The rearrangement uses TRBV11-2 and TRBJ2-1. This CDR3 spans 15 amino acids. In germline, CDR1 is SGHAT, CDR2 FQNNGV. The CDR3: CASSKEWSSYNEQFF.

The genes are TRBV29-1 and TRBJ2-1; TCRdb picks TRBD2, but there is no DNA to check that call. From germline, CDR1 is SQVTM and CDR2 ANQGSEA. The CDR3 consists of 16 residues. CDR3 in amino acids: CSVEPVLAGIYNEQFF.

The V call is TRBV5-5, the J call TRBJ1-4. The CDR3 covers 12 residues. The germline V gene has CDR1 SGHKS and CDR2 YYEKEE (reference sequence). The CDR3 loop is CASRTENEKLFF.

This chain uses TRBV12-3 or TRBV12-4 with TRBJ2-7; TCRdb designates TRBD2, a call that cannot be tested without DNA. The length of the CDR3 is 13 residues. This CDR3 is CASSLEGGFEQYF.

The chain uses TRBV5-1 and TRBJ2-7. The CDR3 totals 16 residues. Germline V CDR1 and CDR2: SGHRS, YFSETQ. Here the CDR3 reads CASSLATRGRSYEQYF.

The V call is TRBV20-1, the J call TRBJ2-3. Germline loops: CDR1 DFQATT, CDR2 SNEGSKA (reference sequence). The CDR3 is made up of 14 amino acids. CDR3 sequence: CSATESASTDTQYF.

This rearrangement joins TRBV29-1 to TRBJ2-2. The CDR3 has 13 amino acids. The germline V gene has CDR1 SQVTM and CDR2 ANQGSEA. CDR3 sequence reads: CSVEPENTGELFF.

The chain couples TRBV23-1 to TRBJ1-3. TRBV23-1 is placed among ORFs of uncertain function. The CDR3 has 14 residues. The CDR3: CARETEFVGNTIYF.

The J gene is TRBJ1-5, the V gene TRBV6-5; absent DNA, TCRdb's TRBD1 call cannot be checked. The CDR3 runs 16 residues. CDR1 and CDR2 from the germline V gene are MNHEY and SVGAGI. The CDR3 protein is CASSTGTGGGYQPQHF.

V is TRBV7-3 and J is TRBJ2-3; the D gene TCRdb calls, TRBD1, cannot be checked with no DNA. Looked up from germline, CDR1 is SGHTA and CDR2 is FQGTGA. CDR3 length: 14 residues. The chain's CDR3 is CASREGGSTDTQYF.

V gene TRBV7-3 combines with J gene TRBJ2-1; checking the TCRdb D call of TRBD2 is not possible without DNA. The CDR3 extends over 15 amino acids. Germline V gene sequence: CDR1 SGHTA, CDR2 FQGTGA. The CDR3 reads CASSTLAGVLNEQFF. Full variable domain (missing parts from reference TRBV7-3 and TRBJ2-1): GAGVSQTPSNKVTEKGKYVELRCDPISGHTALYWYRQSLGQGPEFLIYFQGTGAADDSGLPNDRFFAVRPEGSVSTLKIQRTERGDSAVYLCASSTLAGVLNEQFFGPGTRLTVL.

The chain recombines TRBV27 with TRBJ2-7; the D call from TCRdb, TRBD1, cannot be confirmed without DNA. CDR3 length: 12 residues. Germline CDR1 reads MNHEY; CDR2 reads SMNVEV (reference sequence). The CDR3: CASTTRGLEQYF.

The genes are TRBV4-3 and TRBJ2-7; TCRdb gives TRBD2 as the D gene, but with no DNA this cannot be confirmed. In germline, CDR1 is LGHNA, CDR2 YSLEER. CDR3 length: 16 residues. CDR3 loop: CASSQDRDLRYYEQYF.

The V and J genes are TRBV7-9 and TRBJ2-7; TCRdb picks TRBD2, but there is no DNA to check that call. Germline values: CDR1 SEHNR, CDR2 FQNEAQ (reference sequence). This CDR3 contains 16 residues. CDR3 residues: CASSLGLAGSSYEQYF. Full variable domain (outside the CDR3, taken from reference TRBV7-9 and TRBJ2-7): DTGVSQNPRHKITKRGQNVTFRCDPISEHNRLYWYRQTLGQGPEFLTYFQNEAQLEKSRLLSDRFSAERPKGSFSTLEIQRTEQGDSAMYLCASSLGLAGSSYEQYFGPGTRLTVT.

This rearrangement joins TRBV12-3 or TRBV12-4 to TRBJ2-3; TCRdb selects TRBD2, and the lack of DNA leaves this call unchecked. The length of the CDR3 is 16 residues. This CDR3 is CASSLLASGRGDTQYF.

This chain connects TRBV29-1 to TRBJ1-1; the D call from TCRdb, TRBD1, cannot be confirmed without DNA. Germline values: CDR1 SQVTM, CDR2 ANQGSEA. This CDR3 has 12 residues. The CDR3 here is CSVQQGSTEAFF.

The chain couples TRBV20-1 to TRBJ2-1; TCRdb returns TRBD2, unconfirmable since there is no DNA. The germline V gene encodes CDR1 DFQATT and CDR2 SNEGSKA (reference sequence). The length of the CDR3 is 16 residues. The CDR3 is CSPIPIEREFYNEQFF.

This chain links TRBV20-1 with TRBJ2-7; TCRdb outputs TRBD2, but without DNA this stays unchecked. CDR3 size: 16 residues. Germline CDR1 is DFQATT and CDR2 is SNEGSKA (reference sequence). The CDR3 protein is CSASASGGPLSYEQYF.

The V and J genes are TRBV12-3 or TRBV12-4 and TRBJ1-2. The CDR3 is 15 amino acids. CDR3 protein: CATLLTGGTNYGYTF.

The rearrangement links TRBV19 to TRBJ1-1. The CDR3 loop spans 14 amino acids. Germline CDR1 is LNHDA and CDR2 is SQIVND (reference sequence). CDR3 loop: CASSIDPTDGEAFF.

The J gene is TRBJ2-1, the V gene TRBV7-9; there is no DNA to check the TCRdb D call of TRBD1. This CDR3 has 17 amino acids. Per germline, CDR1 SEHNR and CDR2 FQNEAQ (reference sequence). The CDR3 reads CASSLATGGGSYNEQFF.

This chain joins TRBV20-1 and TRBJ2-2; the TCRdb call, TRBD1, lacks DNA for checking. Germline loops: CDR1 DFQATT, CDR2 SNEGSKA (reference sequence). There are 17 residues in the CDR3. CDR3 in amino acids: CSANPLDRGVFTGELFF.

The rearrangement links TRBV29-1 to TRBJ1-2. The germline V gene has CDR1 SQVTM and CDR2 ANQGSEA. This CDR3 contains 11 residues. The CDR3 reads CSVPRSGGYTF.

This rearrangement joins TRBV19 to TRBJ1-5; there is no DNA to check the TCRdb D call of TRBD1. This CDR3 comprises 14 residues. In germline, CDR1 is LNHDA, CDR2 SQIVND (reference sequence). This chain's CDR3 is CATEGGQGNQPQHF.

The chain employs TRBV4-1 and TRBJ2-3. CDR3 length equals 14 residues. Germline V lookup: CDR1 MGHRA, CDR2 YSYEKL. CDR3 region: CASSDSGSTDTQYF.

The chain carries TRBV28 and TRBJ1-5; no DNA is available, so the TRBD1 call from TCRdb remains unchecked. The germline gives CDR1 MDHEN, CDR2 SYDVKM. The CDR3 has 12 residues. The CDR3 region is CASEPGAQPQHF.